This TCR beta chain was observed in a study of CD8 T cells in ankylosing spondylitis. General study results and limits: Some of the motif variants had earlier been found in reactive arthritis patients' fluid and blood. There was a TCR beta motif, made of several highly homologous variants, that appeared characteristic of ankylosing spondylitis blood. Disease-linked clones were reportedly significantly enriched in matched ankylosing spondylitis synovial fluid.

The CDR3 consists of 14 residues. With 7 bases removed from V and 4 bases from J, the gap between germline ends came to 16 bases. Regarding this clonotype: Its antigen is currently unknown.

Molecular-barcoded quantitative 5'-RACE produced these TCR beta libraries. MiXCR, run by TCRdb on the 5' RACE reads, gives a single entry per CDR3 protein. This sample has a few hundred thousand distinct CDR3 sequences, with approximately 11% found just once. Sequenced sample: blood, either unsorted or a sorted T cell fraction (not recorded which). The receptor was derived from a male donor with ankylosing spondylitis. V gene TRBV12-3 or TRBV12-4 combines with J gene TRBJ1-1; D possibly corresponds to TRBD1 (6 bases). Written as DNA, the CDR3 is TGTGCCAGCAACTGGGGGGCCTCAAGCACTGAAGCTTTCTTT. Translation: CASNWGASSTEAFF.